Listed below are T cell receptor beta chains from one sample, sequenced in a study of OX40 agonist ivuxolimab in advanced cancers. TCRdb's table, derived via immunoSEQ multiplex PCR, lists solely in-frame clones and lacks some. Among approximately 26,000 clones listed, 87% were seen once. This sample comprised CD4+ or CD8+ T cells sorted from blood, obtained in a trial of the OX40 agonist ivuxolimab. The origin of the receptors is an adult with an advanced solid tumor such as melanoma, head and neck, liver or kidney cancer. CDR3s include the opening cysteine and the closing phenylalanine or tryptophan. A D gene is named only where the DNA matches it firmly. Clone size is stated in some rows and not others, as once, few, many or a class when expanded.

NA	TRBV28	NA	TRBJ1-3	TGTGCCAGCAGGGAACGACACTCTGGAAACACCATATATTTT	CASRERHSGNTIYF
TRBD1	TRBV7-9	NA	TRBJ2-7	TGTGCCAGCAGGGGACAGGGTCCTTCGTACGAGCAGTACTTC	CASRGQGPSYEQYF
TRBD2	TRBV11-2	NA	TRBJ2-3	TGTGCCAGCAGCCTAGCGGGAGGGGCAGATACGCAGTATTTT	CASSLAGGADTQYF
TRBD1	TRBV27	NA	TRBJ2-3	TGTGCCAGCAGTCTGGGACAGGGGGCTCTTACAGATACGCAGTATTTT	CASSLGQGALTDTQYF
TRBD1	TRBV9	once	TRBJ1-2	TGTGCCAGCAGCACTGGGACAGGGGGCAGTGGTAATGGCTACACCTTC	CASSTGTGGSGNGYTF
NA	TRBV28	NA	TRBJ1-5	TGTGCCAGCAGTCCCGGTCAGCCCCAGCATTTT	CASSPGQPQHF
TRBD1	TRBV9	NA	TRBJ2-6	TGTGCCAGCAGCGGACCCGGGACAGGGGGTACTTCTGGGGCCAACGTCCTGACTTTC	CASSGPGTGGTSGANVLTF
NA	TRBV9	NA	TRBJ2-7	TGTGCCAGCAGCGCGGGCCCAGCTACGACCTACGAGCAGTACTTC	CASSAGPATTYEQYF
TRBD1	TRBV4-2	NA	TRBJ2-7	TGTGCCAGCAGCCACCTACCGATGACAGGGCCGTCCTACGAGCAGTACTTC	CASSHLPMTGPSYEQYF
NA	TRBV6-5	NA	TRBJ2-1	TGTGCCAGCAGTTACCCCCGCGGGGTTGACAATGAGCAGTTCTTC	CASSYPRGVDNEQFF
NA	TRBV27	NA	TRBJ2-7	TGTGCCAGCAGCCTAGGGGGCGAGCAGTACTTC	CASSLGGEQYF
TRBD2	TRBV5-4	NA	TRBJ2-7	TGTGCCAGCAGTCCCACAGCGGGAGCCCACGAGCAGTACTTC	CASSPTAGAHEQYF
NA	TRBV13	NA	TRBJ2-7	TGTGCCAGCAGCTTCGGGTTGGGGTCCGCCTACGAGCAGTACTTC	CASSFGLGSAYEQYF
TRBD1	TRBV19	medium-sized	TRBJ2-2	TGTGCCAGTAGTATATGGGGACAGGGATACGGGGAGCTGTTTTTT	CASSIWGQGYGELFF
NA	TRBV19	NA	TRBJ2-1	TGTGCCAGTAGTGGGGACTCCTACAATGAGCAGTTCTTC	CASSGDSYNEQFF
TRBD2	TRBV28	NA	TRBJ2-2	TGTGCCAGCAGCAGGGTAGCGGGAGTCAGCACCGGGGAGCTGTTTTTT	CASSRVAGVSTGELFF
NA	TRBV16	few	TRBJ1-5	TGTGCCAGCAGCCCCGACAGCCCCCATCAGCCCCAGCATTTT	CASSPDSPHQPQHF
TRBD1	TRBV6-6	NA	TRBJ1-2	TGTGCCAGCAGTTACCCGGGACAGCTGGGCTATGGCTACACCTTC	CASSYPGQLGYGYTF
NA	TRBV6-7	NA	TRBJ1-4	TGTGCCAGCAGTTCAGTGGGTGGGGAAAAACTGTTTTTT	CASSSVGGEKLFF
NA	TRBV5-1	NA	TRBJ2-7	TGCGCCAGCAGCTTCGATGGGGGCTACGAGCAGTACTTC	CASSFDGGYEQYF
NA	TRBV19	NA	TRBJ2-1	TGTGCCAGTAGTATCTACAATGAGCAGTTCTTC	CASSIYNEQFF
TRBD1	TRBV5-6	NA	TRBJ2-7	TGTGCCAGCAGCTCCAGGACAGGGTCCTACGAGCAGTACTTC	CASSSRTGSYEQYF
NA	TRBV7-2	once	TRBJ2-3	TGTGCCAGCAGCTCCCGGGTTTACACAGATACGCAGTATTTT	CASSSRVYTDTQYF
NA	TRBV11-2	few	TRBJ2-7	TGTGCCAGCAGCTTAGGCCCAGGCGACTACGAGCAGTACTTC	CASSLGPGDYEQYF
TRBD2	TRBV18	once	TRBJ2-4	TGTGCCAGCGCACTGGGGGGGGACATTCAGTACTTC	CASALGGDIQYF
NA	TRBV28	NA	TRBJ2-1	TGTGCCAGCACCCACACCTACTCCTACAATGAGCAGTTCTTC	CASTHTYSYNEQFF
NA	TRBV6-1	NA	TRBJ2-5	TGTGCCAGCAGTGCGTGGGGGGGCGCGATCGAGACCCAGTACTTC	CASSAWGGAIETQYF
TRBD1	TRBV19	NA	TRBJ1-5	TGTGCCAGTAGTATTCTCGACAGGGGAAATCAGCCCCAGCATTTT	CASSILDRGNQPQHF
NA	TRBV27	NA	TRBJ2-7	TGTGCCAGCAGTTTTGCTGGGGGCCCCTACGAGCAGTACTTC	CASSFAGGPYEQYF
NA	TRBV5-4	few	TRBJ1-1	TGTGCCAGCAGCCCCCCGCCCCCACTAGACACTGAAGCTTTCTTT	CASSPPPPLDTEAFF
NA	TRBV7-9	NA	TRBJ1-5	TGTGCCAGCAGTGCCCAGGGGATTAATCAGCCCCAGCATTTT	CASSAQGINQPQHF
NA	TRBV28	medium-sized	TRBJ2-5	TGTGCCAGCAGTTTTTGGACTAGGGACACGCGGGGAATAGGTGAGACCCAGTACTTC	CASSFWTRDTRGIGETQYF
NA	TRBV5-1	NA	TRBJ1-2	TGCGCCAGCAGCTTCGGACCGCTCGGGAGTTTGTATGGCTACACCTTC	CASSFGPLGSLYGYTF
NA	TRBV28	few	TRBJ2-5	TGTGCCAGCAGAGCTCTCCTCGGGCGGCGGGAGACCCAGTACTTC	CASRALLGRRETQYF
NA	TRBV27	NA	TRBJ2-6	TGTGCCAGCAGTTTAGATGTCTCTGGGGCCAACGTCCTGACTTTC	CASSLDVSGANVLTF
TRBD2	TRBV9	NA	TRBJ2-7	TGTGCCAGCAGCGCTAGCGGGACGCGGGCGTCCTACGAGCAGTACTTC	CASSASGTRASYEQYF
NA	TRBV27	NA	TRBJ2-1	TGTGCCAGCATCGCTGGGTTCTTC	CASIAGFF